These 9 T cell receptor beta chains came from one sample sequenced in a study of T cell responses to AZD1222 COVID-19 vaccine. This table comes from immunoSEQ multiplex PCR, and its TCRdb copy is limited to in-frame clones, with some not included. The data show over 100,000 clones, around nine tenths seen once. Source: peripheral blood, taken on day 0 of AZD1222 vaccination. These receptor sequences come from an adult in good health.

The V call is TRBV29-1, the J call TRBJ2-2, with D maybe TRBD1 (8 bases). This CDR3 has 14 residues. CDR1 is SQVTM, CDR2 ANQGSEA, per germline. The V end lost 7 bases, the J end lost 6 bases, and 18 bases lay between the germline ends. The CDR3 DNA reads as TGCAGCGCCGGACAGGGTCTAGCGGCCGGGGAGCTGTTTTTT. As protein: CSAGQGLAAGELFF.

The V call is TRBV7-9, the J call TRBJ2-1; possibly TRBD2 for D (6 bases). Looked up from germline, CDR1 is SEHNR and CDR2 is FQNEAQ (reference sequence). The ends were cut back, 0 bases at V and 6 bases at J, with 15 bases in the middle. The CDR3 totals 16 residues. The CDR3 nucleotides read TGTGCCAGCAGCTTAGCGGGAGGCAAACTGAGCAATGAGCAGTTCTTC. Its protein product is CASSLAGGKLSNEQFF.

This clone has more than one count but fewer than ten. The J gene is TRBJ1-1, the V gene TRBV28; 8 nucleotides match TRBD1. With V trimmed by 6 bases and J by 3 bases, 12 bases remained unmatched. CDR1 and CDR2 from the germline V gene are MDHEN and SYDVKM. The CDR3 extends over 16 amino acids. The chain's CDR3 is CASSRGTGGTDTEAFF. The CDR3 DNA follows: TGTGCCAGCAGCCGCGGGACAGGTGGAACGGACACTGAAGCTTTCTTT.

This sequence joins TRBV6-5 and TRBJ1-4, with D perhaps matching TRBD1 (5 bases). With 7 bases removed from V and 5 bases from J, the gap between germline ends came to 11 bases. The germline CDR1 and CDR2 sequences are MNHEY and SVGAGI. CDR3 length equals 13 residues. The CDR3 spells CASNDRKNEKLFF. The CDR3 DNA sequence: TGTGCCAGCAACGACAGAAAGAATGAAAAACTGTTTTTT.

The chain combines TRBV6-5 with TRBJ1-6; the D is unclear. This CDR3 region has 14 residues. V dropped 10 bases and J dropped 7 bases, with 17 bases sitting between them. From germline, CDR1 is MNHEY and CDR2 SVGAGI. The CDR3 DNA follows: TGTGCCACCTCCGGTGCCCCGGGGAATTCACCCCTCCACTTT. This sequence encodes CATSGAPGNSPLHF.

This sequence joins TRBV24-1 and TRBJ1-2; 8 nucleotides line up with TRBD1. The V gene's germline CDR1 is KGHDR and CDR2 SFDVKD. Unmatched junction bases numbered 6, after V lost 4 bases and J lost 3 bases. The CDR3 covers 15 residues. CDR3 DNA sequence: TGTGCCACCAGTGACCCGACAGGGGTAGACTATGGCTACACCTTC. It encodes CATSDPTGVDYGYTF.

The chain combines TRBV4-1 with TRBJ2-3; D is ambiguous. Looked up from germline, CDR1 is MGHRA and CDR2 is YSYEKL. The CDR3 covers 16 residues. V gave up 0 bases and J gave up 0 bases, with 10 bases separating them. CDR3 bases: TGCGCCAGCAGCCAAGATGGGCTGTCTAGCACAGATACGCAGTATTTT. This encodes CASSQDGLSSTDTQYF.

V usage is TRBV27 and J usage is TRBJ2-2; D remains unclear. The CDR3 has 12 residues. V gave up 3 bases and J gave up 6 bases, with 5 bases separating them. Germline assignment: CDR1 MNHEY and CDR2 SMNVEV (reference sequence). CDR3 residues: CASSFGAGELFF. The CDR3 DNA is TGTGCCAGCAGTTTTGGGGCCGGGGAGCTGTTTTTT.

The chain joins TRBV2 to TRBJ2-7; 13 bases map to TRBD2. This CDR3 is built from 17 residues. V gave up 5 bases and J gave up 3 bases; unmatched junction bases: 10. Germline V gene data show CDR1 as SNHLY and CDR2 as FYNNEI. The CDR3 coding sequence is TGTGCCAGCAGTAGGGGACTAGCGGGAACGGGTAGCTACGAGCAGTACTTC. It codes for CASSRGLAGTGSYEQYF.